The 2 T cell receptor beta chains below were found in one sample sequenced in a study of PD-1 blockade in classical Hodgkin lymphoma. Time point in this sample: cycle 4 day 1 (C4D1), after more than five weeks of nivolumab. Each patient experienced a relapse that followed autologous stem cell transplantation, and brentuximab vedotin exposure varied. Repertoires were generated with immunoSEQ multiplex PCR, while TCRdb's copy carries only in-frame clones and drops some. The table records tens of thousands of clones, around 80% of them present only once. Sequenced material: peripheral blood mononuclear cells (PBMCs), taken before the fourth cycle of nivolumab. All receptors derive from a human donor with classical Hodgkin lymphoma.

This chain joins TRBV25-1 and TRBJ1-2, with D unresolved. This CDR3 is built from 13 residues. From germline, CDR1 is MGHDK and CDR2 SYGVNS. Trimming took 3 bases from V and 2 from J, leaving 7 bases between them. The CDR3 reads CASSDIANYGYTF. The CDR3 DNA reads TGTGCCAGCAGTGATATTGCGAACTATGGCTACACCTTC.

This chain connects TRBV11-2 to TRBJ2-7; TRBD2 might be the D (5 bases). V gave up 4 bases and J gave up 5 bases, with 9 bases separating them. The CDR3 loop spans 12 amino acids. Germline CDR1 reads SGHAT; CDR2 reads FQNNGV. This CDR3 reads CASSSFGDEQYF. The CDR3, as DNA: TGTGCCAGCAGCTCATTCGGGGACGAGCAGTACTTC.